The rows below give T cell receptor beta chains drawn from one sample of a study of T cell responses to AZD1222 COVID-19 vaccine. Repertoires were generated with immunoSEQ multiplex PCR, while TCRdb's copy carries only in-frame clones and drops some. Of approximately 120,000 clones in the sample, about 90% are singletons; the top ten hold 4.2%. Specimen: peripheral blood, collected on day 0 of AZD1222 vaccination. The receptors were sampled from an adult in good health. Both conserved end residues are part of each CDR3. The order of the fields is J gene, V gene, clone size, D gene, CDR3 protein, CDR3 DNA. A D gene is named only where the DNA matches it firmly. The size entry is marked missing in some rows and otherwise reads once, few, many or a size class.

>TRBJ2-1|TRBV7-2|-|-
CASLGAFYNEQFF
TGTGCCAGCTTAGGGGCCTTCTACAATGAGCAGTTCTTC
>TRBJ1-5|TRBV5-5|-|TRBD1
CASSLGIGTGVFQPQHF
TGTGCCAGCAGCTTGGGGATCGGGACAGGGGTATTTCAGCCCCAGCATTTT
>TRBJ2-7|TRBV5-6|once|TRBD1
CASSLGTGIHEQYF
TGTGCCAGCAGCTTGGGGACAGGGATCCACGAGCAGTACTTC
>TRBJ1-5|TRBV5-1|-|-
CASSAGDGNQPQHF
TGCGCCAGCAGCGCGGGGGATGGCAATCAGCCCCAGCATTTT
>TRBJ2-2|TRBV19|-|-
CASATPPGELFF
TGTGCCAGTGCTACCCCCCCCGGGGAGCTGTTTTTT
>TRBJ1-2|TRBV18|-|-
CATQGGGPNYGYTF
TGTGCCACCCAAGGGGGAGGACCTAACTATGGCTACACCTTC
>TRBJ1-5|TRBV19|few|-
CASRRGSGGASQPQHF
TGTGCCAGTAGACGGGGGTCGGGGGGCGCATCTCAGCCCCAGCATTTT
>TRBJ2-2|TRBV7-3|-|-
CASSSGFFTGELFF
TGTGCCAGCAGCTCGGGGTTTTTCACCGGGGAGCTGTTTTTT
>TRBJ2-5|TRBV6-5|-|-
CASSSSQETQYF
TGTGCCAGCAGTTCGTCGCAAGAGACCCAGTACTTC
>TRBJ1-1|TRBV9|once|-
CASSPRTANTEAFF
TGTGCCAGCAGCCCGCGGACGGCGAACACTGAAGCTTTCTTT
>TRBJ2-5|TRBV25-1|once|TRBD1
CASSDAGQGLQETQYF
TGTGCCAGCAGTGATGCCGGACAGGGACTTCAAGAGACCCAGTACTTC
>TRBJ2-3|TRBV2|-|TRBD2
CASSWTSGTDMQYF
TGTGCCAGCAGTTGGACTAGCGGCACAGATATGCAGTATTTT
>TRBJ2-5|TRBV29-1|-|TRBD2
CSVRAHRDYSTRETQYF
TGCAGCGTCCGCGCCCACCGGGACTACTCAACCCGAGAGACCCAGTACTTC
>TRBJ1-3|TRBV5-1|-|-
CASSLGHGNTIYF
TGCGCCAGCAGCTTGGGACACGGAAACACCATATATTTT
>TRBJ2-7|TRBV20-1|-|-
CSASHSSEQYF
TGCAGTGCTTCACACAGCAGCGAGCAGTACTTC
>TRBJ2-3|TRBV5-3|-|TRBD2
CARSTWAGGDTQYF
TGTGCCAGAAGCACGTGGGCGGGGGGAGATACGCAGTATTTT
>TRBJ2-5|TRBV30|-|TRBD2
CAWSVASGRAGETQYF
TGTGCCTGGAGTGTGGCTAGCGGGAGGGCAGGGGAGACCCAGTACTTC
>TRBJ1-2|TRBV6-2/TRBV6-3|-|TRBD1
CASSPGTVTGYTF
TGTGCCAGCAGCCCCGGGACAGTTACTGGCTACACCTTC
>TRBJ1-1|TRBV28|-|-
CASSFGPRAELTFF
TGTGCCAGCAGTTTTGGCCCACGGGCTGAACTCACTTTCTTT
>TRBJ2-6|TRBV4-1|many|-
CASSGGTVSGANVLTF
TGCGCCAGCAGCGGGGGAACCGTCTCTGGGGCCAACGTCCTGACTTTC
>TRBJ2-7|TRBV5-6|-|TRBD2
CASSFRSGGGWEQYF
TGTGCCAGCAGCTTTAGGAGCGGGGGTGGTTGGGAGCAGTACTTC
>TRBJ1-1|TRBV6-1|-|-
CASTLARVLYTEAFF
TGTGCCAGCACCTTAGCCAGGGTATTGTACACTGAAGCTTTCTTT
>TRBJ2-3|TRBV5-4|-|-
CASSLRRDFLTDTQYF
TGTGCCAGCAGCTTGAGGCGGGACTTTCTCACAGATACGCAGTATTTT
>TRBJ1-2|TRBV4-1|-|TRBD1
CASRVWTGGGGYTF
TGCGCCAGCAGGGTATGGACAGGGGGAGGAGGCTACACCTTC
>TRBJ1-2|TRBV20-1|-|-
CSASGKAGYDYGYTF
TGCAGTGCTAGTGGCAAAGCGGGGTACGACTATGGCTACACCTTC
>TRBJ1-6|TRBV7-2|-|-
CASSRPLGTSNSPLHF
TGTGCCAGCAGCCGCCCGCTGGGGACATCTAATTCACCCCTCCACTTT
>TRBJ2-2|TRBV4-2|-|-
CASSQAQFGGERPGELFF
TGTGCCAGCAGCCAGGCCCAATTCGGCGGGGAGCGACCCGGGGAGCTGTTTTTT
>TRBJ2-7|TRBV7-2|-|-
CASSLRGSSSYEQYF
TGTGCCAGCAGCTTAAGGGGCAGTAGCTCCTACGAGCAGTACTTC
>TRBJ1-2|TRBV6-4|-|-
CASREDDTNYGYTF
TGTGCCAGCCGGGAAGACGACACTAACTATGGCTACACCTTC
>TRBJ1-1|TRBV7-9|-|-
CASRTREVGTEAFF
TGTGCCAGCAGAACCAGGGAGGTGGGCACTGAAGCTTTCTTT
>TRBJ2-1|TRBV5-1|few|-
CASSLVGADNEQFF
TGCGCCAGCAGCTTGGTCGGGGCGGACAATGAGCAGTTCTTC
>TRBJ1-5|TRBV19|-|-
CASSIRSPGGSNQPQHF
TGTGCCAGTAGTATACGATCCCCTGGGGGAAGCAATCAGCCCCAGCATTTT
>TRBJ1-4|TRBV5-3|once|-
CARSHPWDAMMYEKLFF
TGTGCCAGAAGCCACCCGTGGGACGCCATGATGTACGAAAAACTGTTTTTT
>TRBJ1-2|TRBV7-2|-|-
CASSLERGYYGYTF
TGTGCCAGCAGCTTAGAGCGGGGATACTATGGCTACACCTTC